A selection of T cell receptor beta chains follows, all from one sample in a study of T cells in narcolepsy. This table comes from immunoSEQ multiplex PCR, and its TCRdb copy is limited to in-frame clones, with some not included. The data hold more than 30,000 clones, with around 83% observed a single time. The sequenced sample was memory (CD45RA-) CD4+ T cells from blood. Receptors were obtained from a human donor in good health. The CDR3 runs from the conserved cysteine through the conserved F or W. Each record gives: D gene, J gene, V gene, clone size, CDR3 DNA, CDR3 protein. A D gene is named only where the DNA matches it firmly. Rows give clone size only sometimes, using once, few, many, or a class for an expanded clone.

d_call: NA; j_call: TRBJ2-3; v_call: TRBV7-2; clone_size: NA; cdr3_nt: TGTGCCAGCAGCTTAGACGGCACAGATACGCAGTATTTT; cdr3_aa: CASSLDGTDTQYF
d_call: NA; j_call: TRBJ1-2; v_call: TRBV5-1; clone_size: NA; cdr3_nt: TGCGCCAGCAGCTTGAACGTCCGGGACGGGGATGGCTACACCTTC; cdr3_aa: CASSLNVRDGDGYTF
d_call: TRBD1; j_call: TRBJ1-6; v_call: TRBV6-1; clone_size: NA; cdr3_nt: TGTGCCAGCAGGGACAGGAATAATTCACCCCTCCACTTT; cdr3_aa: CASRDRNNSPLHF
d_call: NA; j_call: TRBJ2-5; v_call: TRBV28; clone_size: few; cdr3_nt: TGTGCCAGCAGTTCCCTTTGGGAGACCCAGTACTTC; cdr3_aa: CASSSLWETQYF
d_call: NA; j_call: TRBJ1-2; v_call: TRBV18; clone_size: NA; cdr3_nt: TGTGCCAGCTCACCGTTACAGGCCTATGGCTACACCTTC; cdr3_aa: CASSPLQAYGYTF
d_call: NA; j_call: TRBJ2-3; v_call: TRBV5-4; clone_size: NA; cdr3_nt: TGTGCCAGCAGCAAACGGACCGTTAGCACAGATACGCAGTATTTT; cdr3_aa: CASSKRTVSTDTQYF
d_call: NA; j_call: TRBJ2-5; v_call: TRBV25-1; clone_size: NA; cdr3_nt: TGTGCCAGCAGTGAAGGTAGGGCAGCCAAAGAGACCCAGTACTTC; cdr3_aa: CASSEGRAAKETQYF
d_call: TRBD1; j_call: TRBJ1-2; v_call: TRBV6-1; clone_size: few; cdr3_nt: TGTGCCAGCAGTGTGGGTGGGCCGGGACAGGGCTATGGCTACACCTTC; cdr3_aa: CASSVGGPGQGYGYTF
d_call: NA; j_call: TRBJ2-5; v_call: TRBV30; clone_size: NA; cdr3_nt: TGTGCCTGGAGTTTAGCTCAAGAGACCCAGTACTTC; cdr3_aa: CAWSLAQETQYF
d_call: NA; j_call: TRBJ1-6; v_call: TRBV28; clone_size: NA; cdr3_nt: TGTGCCAGCAGTAGCAGGGTTTACTCACCCCTCCACTTT; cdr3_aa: CASSSRVYSPLHF
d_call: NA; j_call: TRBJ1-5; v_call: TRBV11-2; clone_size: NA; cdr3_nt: TGTGCCAGCAGCTTAGAACAGGGCCCTAATCAGCCCCAGCATTTT; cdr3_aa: CASSLEQGPNQPQHF
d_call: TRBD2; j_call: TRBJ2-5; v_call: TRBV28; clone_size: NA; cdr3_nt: TGTGCCAGCAGCCCTCGGGGCGGGGGACGCTACCAAGAGACCCAGTACTTC; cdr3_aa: CASSPRGGGRYQETQYF
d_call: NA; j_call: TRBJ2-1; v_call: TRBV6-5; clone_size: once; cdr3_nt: TGTGCCAGCAGTCCCGTCGGTGGGGGCGGGCAGTTCTTC; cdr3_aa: CASSPVGGGGQFF
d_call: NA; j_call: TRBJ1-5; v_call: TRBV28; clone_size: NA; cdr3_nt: TGTGCCACTTCTCTGGATCTCAATCAGCCCCAGCATTTT; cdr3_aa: CATSLDLNQPQHF
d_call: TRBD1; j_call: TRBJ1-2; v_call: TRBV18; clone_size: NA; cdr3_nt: TGTGCCAGCTCACCCGGGACAGGGTATAGCTACACCTTC; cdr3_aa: CASSPGTGYSYTF
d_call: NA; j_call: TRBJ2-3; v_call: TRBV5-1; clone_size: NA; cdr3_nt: TGCGCCAGCAGCTCCGGGACGGACACAGATACGCAGTATTTT; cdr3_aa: CASSSGTDTDTQYF
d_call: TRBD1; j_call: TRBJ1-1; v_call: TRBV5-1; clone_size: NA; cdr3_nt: TGCGCCAGCAGCACTCAGACAGGGGACACTGAAGCTTTCTTT; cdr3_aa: CASSTQTGDTEAFF
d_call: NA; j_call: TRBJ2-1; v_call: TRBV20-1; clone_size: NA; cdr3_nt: TGCAGTGCTAGGAGGAGGGAACAGTTCTTC; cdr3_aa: CSARRREQFF
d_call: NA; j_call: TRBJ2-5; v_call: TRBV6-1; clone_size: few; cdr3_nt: TGTGCCAGCACCAGCTTCTGGAGGGGAGGAGAGACCCAGTACTTC; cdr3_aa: CASTSFWRGGETQYF
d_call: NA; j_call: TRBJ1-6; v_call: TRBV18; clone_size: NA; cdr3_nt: TGTGCCAGCTCACGTCTCCCGACGGGGTTCGATAATTCACCCCTCCACTTT; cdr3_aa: CASSRLPTGFDNSPLHF
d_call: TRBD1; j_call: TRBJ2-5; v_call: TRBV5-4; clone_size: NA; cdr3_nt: TGTGCCAGCAGCCTAGGACAGGGGGAGACCCAGTACTTC; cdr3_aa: CASSLGQGETQYF
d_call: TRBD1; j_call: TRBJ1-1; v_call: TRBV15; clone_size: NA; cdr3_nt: TGTGCCACCAGTCTAAACAGGGGAGGCACTGAAGCTTTCTTT; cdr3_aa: CATSLNRGGTEAFF
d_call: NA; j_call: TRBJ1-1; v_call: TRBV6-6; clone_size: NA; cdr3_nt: TGTGCCAGCAGTTACTTAGGTGGCACTGAAGCTTTCTTT; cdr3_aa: CASSYLGGTEAFF
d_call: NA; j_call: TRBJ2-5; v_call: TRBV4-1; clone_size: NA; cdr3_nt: TGCGCCAGCAGCCGCCTGACTCAAGAGACCCAGTACTTC; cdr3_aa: CASSRLTQETQYF
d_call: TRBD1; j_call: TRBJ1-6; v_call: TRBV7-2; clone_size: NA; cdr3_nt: TGTGCCAGCAGCCTTCGGACAGGGTTTGAACCCCTCCACTTT; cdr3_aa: CASSLRTGFEPLHF
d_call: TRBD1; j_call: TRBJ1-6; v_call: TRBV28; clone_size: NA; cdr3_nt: TGTGCCAGCAGCCCCGCGACAGGGGTGGTCTCACCCCTCCACTTT; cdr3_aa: CASSPATGVVSPLHF
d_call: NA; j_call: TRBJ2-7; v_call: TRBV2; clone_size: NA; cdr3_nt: TGTGCCAGCAGGACCCGGGACACCTTCTCCTACGAGCAGTACTTC; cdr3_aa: CASRTRDTFSYEQYF
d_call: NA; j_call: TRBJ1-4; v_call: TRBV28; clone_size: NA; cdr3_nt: TGTGCCAGCAGTTCTACGATTGCAACTAATGAAAAACTGTTTTTT; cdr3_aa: CASSSTIATNEKLFF